Shown below are 29 T cell receptor beta chains from a single sample sequenced in a study of beta chain features in type 1 diabetes. Sequenced material consisted of expressed TCRB transcripts (all of the isolated RNA was reverse transcribed). The assay was immunoSEQ multiplex PCR, and TCRdb's table has in-frame clones only and misses some. The table lists around 300,000 clones, more than 9.5% of them singletons. The specimen was naive CD4+ T cells from blood. These receptors were obtained from a woman in her twenties or thirties in good health.

This clone was recorded a few times. The chain joins TRBV7-6 to TRBJ2-7, with TRBD2 matching over 11 bases. Germline V gene lookup returns CDR1 SGHVS and CDR2 FNYEAQ. CDR3 length equals 15 residues. Trimming at V came to 4 bases and at J to 3 bases, leaving 5 bases not matched to a gene. CDR3 nucleotide sequence: TGTGCCAGCAGCTCGAATAGCGGGAGGGGCTACGAGCAGTACTTC. Translation gives CASSSNSGRGYEQYF.

This sequence joins TRBV29-1 and TRBJ2-3, with 7 bases identical to TRBD2. There are 15 residues in the CDR3. Germline loops: CDR1 SQVTM, CDR2 ANQGSEA. Losses at the gene ends were 3 bases for V and 8 bases for J; bases not matched to a gene: 14. The CDR3 region is CSVDGGSLSSVTQYF. CDR3 coding DNA: TGCAGCGTTGACGGCGGGAGTCTCTCGTCGGTTACGCAGTATTTT.

CDR3 DNA sequence: TGTGCCAGCAGTCCAGGGACAGCCTCTGGAAACACCATATATTTT. This codes for CASSPGTASGNTIYF. The gene calls are TRBV28 and TRBJ1-3; the match to TRBD1 covers 7 bases. The CDR3 length is 15 residues. Trimming took 5 bases from V and 0 from J; bases not matched to a gene: 4. Germline V CDR1 and CDR2: MDHEN, SYDVKM.

This clone has a handful of counts. The chain recombines TRBV25-1 with TRBJ2-2; 12 nucleotides line up with TRBD1. The CDR3 has 15 amino acids. The ends lost 6 bases at V and 5 bases at J; junction bases unmatched: 4. Looked up from germline, CDR1 is MGHDK and CDR2 is SYGVNS. CDR3: CASRGQGAGTGELFF. CDR3 nucleotide sequence: TGTGCCAGCAGGGGACAGGGGGCAGGTACCGGGGAGCTGTTTTTT.

V and J are TRBV9 and TRBJ1-1, with TRBD1 matching over 7 bases. Germline lookup yields CDR1 SGDLS and CDR2 YYNGEE. CDR3 size: 14 residues. After removal of 0 bases from V and 8 bases from J, the junction contained 7 bases not matched to a gene. The CDR3 DNA reads as TGTGCCAGCAGCGTAGTAGGGACAGCCGAAGAAGCTTTCTTT. Residues: CASSVVGTAEEAFF.

Only a few counts were recorded for this clone. This chain connects TRBV28 to TRBJ2-3; TRBD2 agrees at 11 bases. The V gene end was trimmed by 7 bases and the J gene end by 2 bases; junction bases not matched to a gene: 8. The germline gives CDR1 MDHEN, CDR2 SYDVKM. The CDR3 has 16 residues. The CDR3 here is CASKIAGGPFTDTQYF. The CDR3 region has the DNA TGTGCCAGCAAAATAGCGGGAGGGCCTTTCACAGATACGCAGTATTTT.

This clone has more than one count but fewer than ten. This chain uses TRBV13 with TRBJ2-1; TRBD2 matches at 12 bases. Germline CDR1 PRHDT, CDR2 FYEKMQ (reference sequence). J was trimmed by 9 bases and V by 5 bases; bases with no gene match: 11. The CDR3 totals 16 residues. In DNA, the CDR3 is TGTGCCAGCAGCAGAGATGGACTAGCGGGATCCGGTGAGCAGTTCTTC. Translating gives CASSRDGLAGSGEQFF. Full variable domain (missing parts from reference TRBV13 and TRBJ2-1): AAGVIQSPRHLIKEKRETATLKCYPIPRHDTVYWYQQGPGQDPQFLISFYEKMQSDKGSIPDRFSAQQFSDYHSELNMSSLELGDSALYFCASSRDGLAGSGEQFFGPGTRLTVL.

This clone has a handful of counts. The chain couples TRBV5-1 to TRBJ2-1; 10 positions match TRBD2. J gave up 5 bases and V 0 bases, and 5 bases lay outside the gene matches. The CDR3 extends over 16 amino acids. CDR1 is SGHRS, CDR2 YFSETQ, per germline. CDR3 sequence reads: CASSLENLAGDNEQFF. The CDR3 nucleotides are TGCGCCAGCAGCTTGGAGAACCTAGCGGGAGACAATGAGCAGTTCTTC.

V usage is TRBV4-3 and J usage is TRBJ2-3; 9 bases agree with TRBD2. The CDR3 runs 17 residues. Per germline, CDR1 LGHNA and CDR2 YSLEER. Germline trimming cut 0 bases from V and 4 bases from J; bases unmatched to any gene: 8. CDR3 sequence reads: CASSQDAWAGGADTQYF. The DNA for the CDR3 is TGCGCCAGCAGCCAAGATGCGTGGGCGGGAGGGGCAGATACGCAGTATTTT.

This clone has just a few counts. The chain has TRBV5-6 and TRBJ1-3; no definite D call. The CDR3 sequence is 15 residues long. V lost 5 bases, J lost 0 bases, and 12 bases lay in between. Germline CDR1 is SGHDT and CDR2 is YYEEEE. The CDR3 reads CASRIRYPSGNTIYF. In nucleotides, the CDR3 is TGTGCCAGCAGGATCCGCTACCCCTCTGGAAACACCATATATTTT.

This rearrangement joins TRBV2 to TRBJ1-5; D remains unclear. Germline V lookup: CDR1 SNHLY, CDR2 FYNNEI. V lost 4 bases and J lost 1, with 5 bases in between. The CDR3 consists of 13 residues. The CDR3 reads CASSVESNQPQHF. CDR3 DNA: TGTGCCAGCAGTGTTGAGAGCAATCAGCCCCAGCATTTT.

This clone was counted a few times. The chain recombines TRBV27 with TRBJ2-7; TRBD2 matches 10 bases. The CDR3 consists of 14 residues. Germline CDR1 reads MNHEY; CDR2 reads SMNVEV (reference sequence). Germline trimming cut 3 bases from V and 6 bases from J; bases unmatched to any gene: 5. The CDR3, as DNA: TGTGCCAGCAGTTTCGACGGACTAGCGGCCGAGCAGTACTTC. Protein sequence: CASSFDGLAAEQYF.

The chain carries TRBV14 and TRBJ2-7; TRBD2 agrees at 10 bases. V was clipped by 4 bases and J by 7 bases; unmatched bases: 4. The CDR3 covers 13 residues. CDR1 and CDR2 from the germline V gene are SGHDN and FVKESK. CDR3 in amino acids: CASSPRTSGEQYF. The DNA of the CDR3 is TGTGCCAGCAGCCCCCGGACTAGCGGAGAGCAGTACTTC.

The rearrangement links TRBV29-1 to TRBJ2-1; TRBD1 matches 10 bases. There are 13 residues in the CDR3. CDR1 is SQVTM, CDR2 ANQGSEA, per germline. The J segment lost 7 bases and the V segment lost 7 bases, leaving 7 bases of the junction unmatched. CDR3 sequence: CSGETGGRNEQFF. CDR3 DNA: TGCAGCGGGGAGACAGGGGGCAGGAATGAGCAGTTCTTC.

Only a few counts were recorded for this clone. CDR3 nucleotides: TGTGCCTGGGTATCGGGATGGAATGAGCAGTTCTTC. Its protein product is CAWVSGWNEQFF. The chain couples TRBV30 to TRBJ2-1; D is perhaps TRBD2 (5 bases). The ends were cut back, 5 bases at V and 7 bases at J, with 12 bases in the middle. CDR1 and CDR2 from the germline V gene are GTSNPN and SVGIG (reference sequence). CDR3 length: 12 amino acids.

The chain uses TRBV5-4 and TRBJ2-7; 8 positions agree with TRBD2. The germline gives CDR1 SGHNT, CDR2 YYREEE (reference sequence). V was pared by 3 bases and J by 4 bases, with 9 bases of the junction left unmatched. The CDR3 runs to 15 residues. DNA for the CDR3: TGTGCCAGCAGCTCCCAAAGCGGGAGAGGTTACGAGCAGTACTTC. Residues: CASSSQSGRGYEQYF. Using reference TRBV5-4 and TRBJ2-7 for the parts outside the CDR3, the full variable domain is ETGVTQSPTHLIKTRGQQVTLRCSSQSGHNTVSWYQQALGQGPQFIFQYYREEENGRGNFPPRFSGLQFPNYSSELNVNALELDDSALYLCASSSQSGRGYEQYFGPGTRLTVT.

The rearrangement joins TRBV7-9 to TRBJ2-1, with 11 positions matching TRBD2. The CDR3 spans 18 residues. The J segment lost 3 bases and the V segment lost 1 base, leaving 8 bases of the junction unmatched. CDR1 and CDR2 from the germline V gene are SEHNR and FQNEAQ (reference sequence). The CDR3 sequence: CASSLGHQLAGDYNEQFF. DNA for the CDR3: TGTGCCAGCAGCTTAGGGCACCAACTAGCGGGAGACTACAATGAGCAGTTCTTC. Variable domain in full (rest from reference TRBV7-9 and TRBJ2-1): DTGVSQNPRHKITKRGQNVTFRCDPISEHNRLYWYRQTLGQGPEFLTYFQNEAQLEKSRLLSDRFSAERPKGSFSTLEIQRTEQGDSAMYLCASSLGHQLAGDYNEQFFGPGTRLTVL.

The sample holds a few counts of this clone. J is TRBJ2-7 and V is TRBV11-3, with D perhaps matching TRBD2 (6 bases). The length of the CDR3 is 15 residues. CDR1 is SGHNT and CDR2 is YENEEA in the germline V gene. Between the trimmed V and J ends, which lost 2 bases and 2 bases, there was a span of 13 bases. CDR3 nucleotide sequence: TGTGCCAGCAGCTTATGGTCGGGAGCGCCCTACGAGCAGTACTTC. The encoded protein is CASSLWSGAPYEQYF.

V is TRBV30 and J is TRBJ2-3; D remains ambiguous. V shed 2 bases and J shed 1 base, with 13 bases lying between them. The CDR3 is made up of 15 amino acids. CDR1 is GTSNPN and CDR2 is SVGIG in the germline V gene (reference sequence). Written as DNA, the CDR3 is TGTGCCTGGAGTATCGATAACTATGGCACAGATACGCAGTATTTT. Amino acids: CAWSIDNYGTDTQYF.

This clone was seen more than once but under ten times. The J gene is TRBJ2-7, the V gene TRBV30; 7 nucleotides align to TRBD1. The CDR3 runs 17 residues. CDR1 is GTSNPN and CDR2 is SVGIG in the germline V gene (reference sequence). V trimming: 0 bases; J trimming: 0 bases; junction bases outside the gene matches: 11. CDR3 sequence reads: CAWSVLGLRDSSYEQYF. CDR3 coding DNA: TGTGCCTGGAGTGTCCTGGGGCTCCGGGACAGCTCCTACGAGCAGTACTTC.

This clone was picked up a small number of times. The rearrangement uses TRBV4-3 and TRBJ2-5, with D unresolved. The CDR3 is 16 residues long. The germline V and J ends were trimmed by 1 base and 1 base, with 13 bases remaining between them. Germline V CDR1 and CDR2: LGHNA, YSLEER. The CDR3 region is CASSQAPSGSQETQYF. The CDR3 region has the DNA TGCGCCAGCAGCCAAGCCCCGTCAGGAAGCCAAGAGACCCAGTACTTC.

V is TRBV28 and J is TRBJ2-6; D gene uncertain. Germline V lookup: CDR1 MDHEN, CDR2 SYDVKM. The CDR3 is 14 residues long. Trimming pared 4 bases from V and 0 bases from J, leaving 4 bases between. The CDR3 nucleotides are TGTGCCAGCAGTTACTACTCTGGGGCCAACGTCCTGACTTTC. Its translation is CASSYYSGANVLTF.

This clone has a handful of counts. V usage is TRBV5-6 and J usage is TRBJ2-1; the D gene is possibly TRBD2 (5 bases). Trimming stripped 0 bases from V and 0 bases from J, with 13 bases between. CDR3 length: 17 amino acids. The germline CDR1 and CDR2 sequences are SGHDT and YYEEEE. CDR3: CASSLASRASSYNEQFF. Written as DNA, the CDR3 is TGTGCCAGCAGCTTGGCCTCGCGGGCCAGCTCCTACAATGAGCAGTTCTTC.

This clone came up a few times. The chain carries TRBV6-5 and TRBJ2-5; TRBD2 might be the D (6 bases). V was cut by 0 bases and J by 1 base, with 12 bases left in between. This CDR3 spans 16 amino acids. Germline CDR1 and CDR2: MNHEY and SVGAGI. CDR3 region: CASSYSGSLFQETQYF. CDR3 nucleotide sequence: TGTGCCAGCAGTTACTCCGGGAGCCTATTCCAAGAGACCCAGTACTTC.

The V gene is TRBV7-9, the J gene TRBJ2-7, with 8 bases identical to TRBD1. The CDR3 sequence is 14 residues long. V was clipped by 5 bases and J by 3 bases; unmatched bases: 6. Looked up from germline, CDR1 is SEHNR and CDR2 is FQNEAQ (reference sequence). CDR3: CASSDRQGNYEQYF. The CDR3 DNA sequence: TGTGCCAGCAGCGACCGACAGGGGAACTACGAGCAGTACTTC.

V is TRBV9 and J is TRBJ1-2, with D uncertain. Trimming shortened V by 3 bases and J by 8 bases, and 17 bases separated the two germline ends. CDR3 size: 14 residues. CDR1 is SGDLS, CDR2 YYNGEE, per germline. CDR3 loop: CASSARRDSEGYTF. The CDR3 region has the DNA TGTGCCAGCAGCGCCCGGAGGGATTCGGAAGGCTACACCTTC.

This chain joins TRBV9 and TRBJ1-1; D remains ambiguous. The V end was cut by 4 bases, the J end by 1 base, with 8 bases between. This CDR3 comprises 13 residues. The germline gives CDR1 SGDLS, CDR2 YYNGEE. The CDR3 region is CASSPLGNTEAFF. The CDR3 DNA follows: TGTGCCAGCAGCCCACTAGGGAACACTGAAGCTTTCTTT.

This clone was seen more than once but under ten times. This chain joins TRBV4-2 and TRBJ2-2; the match to TRBD1 covers 10 bases. Germline CDR1 reads LGHNA; CDR2 reads YNFKEQ. The ends lost 2 bases at V and 6 bases at J; junction bases unmatched: 6. The CDR3 loop spans 16 amino acids. In DNA form, the CDR3 reads TGTGCCAGCAGCCAATTGGGACAGGGGATGTCCGGGGAGCTGTTTTTT. It yields the protein CASSQLGQGMSGELFF.

The chain recombines TRBV29-1 with TRBJ2-1; 8 bases align to TRBD2. Germline V lookup: CDR1 SQVTM, CDR2 ANQGSEA. V shed 2 bases, J shed 7 bases, and the junction held 7 bases outside the gene matches. CDR3 length equals 14 residues. The CDR3 spells CSVELASGLNEQFF. DNA of the CDR3: TGCAGCGTTGAATTGGCTAGCGGGTTGAATGAGCAGTTCTTC.